The rows below give T cell receptor beta chains drawn from one sample of a study of T cell repertoires in urothelial bladder cancer. The data were produced by immunoSEQ multiplex PCR, yet TCRdb's version contains in-frame clones alone and is incomplete. The profile covers approximately 9,000 clones, with 50% to 75% appearing a single time and 25% to 40% taken by the ten largest. Material for sequencing was tumor-infiltrating cells from bladder cancer. These receptors came from a human donor with urothelial carcinoma. CDR3s include the opening cysteine and the closing phenylalanine or tryptophan. Fields, in order: D gene, clone size, J gene, V gene, CDR3 DNA, CDR3 protein. D genes are given only for firm matches. A row's size may be missing; if present it is once, few, many or a size class.

TRBD1 | . | TRBJ1-1 | TRBV19 | TGTGCCAGCGAAAGACAGGGGGGTTCGAACACTGAAGCTTTCTTT | CASERQGGSNTEAFF
TRBD1 | few | TRBJ2-2 | TRBV10-2 | TGCGCCAGCAGGGGTCTCCTAGGACAGGGTTCGTCCGGGGAGCTGTTTTTT | CASRGLLGQGSSGELFF
. | once | TRBJ1-3 | TRBV5-1 | TGCGCCAGCACTTCGGACAGCAAGAACCTTTTCTCTGGAAACACCATATATTTT | CASTSDSKNLFSGNTIYF
TRBD1 | . | TRBJ2-7 | TRBV27 | TGTGCCAGCAGCCACCAAGGAGGGACAGGATCCTACGAGCAGTACTTC | CASSHQGGTGSYEQYF
. | medium-sized | TRBJ2-1 | TRBV30 | TGTGCCTGCCAGGGGTTGGGGTACAATGAGCAGTTCTTC | CACQGLGYNEQFF
. | few | TRBJ2-2 | TRBV5-4 | TGTGCCAGCAGCTTGAAACTCACTCAAATGCCCGGGGAGCTGTTTTTT | CASSLKLTQMPGELFF
TRBD1 | . | TRBJ2-3 | TRBV11-2 | TGTGCCAGCAGCTACGGGACAGCTAGCACAGATACGCAGTATTTT | CASSYGTASTDTQYF
. | . | TRBJ2-1 | TRBV5-4 | TGTGCCAGCAGCCAAGATATTCCCAATGAGCAGTTCTTC | CASSQDIPNEQFF
. | . | TRBJ1-1 | TRBV7-8 | TGTGCCAGCAGCTTAGATAGTTCTGAAGCTTTCTTT | CASSLDSSEAFF
TRBD2 | . | TRBJ2-1 | TRBV27 | TGTGCCAGCAGTGAATTCGGACTAGCGGGGGACTACAATGAGCAGTTCTTC | CASSEFGLAGDYNEQFF
. | . | TRBJ1-1 | TRBV7-7 | TGTGCCAGCAGCTTAGCTGGGGGCAGTGAAGCTTTCTTT | CASSLAGGSEAFF
TRBD2 | . | TRBJ2-3 | TRBV5-4 | TGTGCCAGCAGTGCAGCGGGGGGGGCGGATACGCAGTATTTT | CASSAAGGADTQYF
. | few | TRBJ2-7 | TRBV5-6 | TGTGCCAGCAGTGGTCTTTCGTACGAGCAGTACTTC | CASSGLSYEQYF
. | . | TRBJ1-2 | TRBV29-1 | TGCAGCGCCGGGGACATTACTAACTATGGCTACACCTTC | CSAGDITNYGYTF
TRBD2 | . | TRBJ2-7 | TRBV5-5 | TGTGCCAGCAGCTTTACCCCGGGGGGGGGTAGGGACTACGAGCAGTACTTC | CASSFTPGGGRDYEQYF
. | . | TRBJ2-5 | TRBV5-6 | TGTGCCAGCAGCTCCTATTCGACAGGCCAAGAGACCCAGTACTTC | CASSSYSTGQETQYF
TRBD2 | . | TRBJ2-1 | TRBV5-1 | TGCGCCAGCCGGACTAGCGGGGCTTATGTTTATGAGCAGTTCTTC | CASRTSGAYVYEQFF
TRBD1 | few | TRBJ1-6 | TRBV18 | TGTGCCAGCTCGCGCCAGGGGGCGGATAATTCACCCCTCCACTTT | CASSRQGADNSPLHF
. | medium-sized | TRBJ1-2 | TRBV7-2 | TGTGCCAGCACCCTCGGGTCAACGGGGTATGGCTACACCTTC | CASTLGSTGYGYTF
TRBD1 | medium-sized | TRBJ1-6 | TRBV5-4 | TGTGCCAGCAGCTTGGGGACAGGGGTGGACGGTTCACCCCTCCACTTT | CASSLGTGVDGSPLHF
. | . | TRBJ2-2 | TRBV29-1 | TGCAGCGTTAGGAAGGATGGAACCGGGGAGCTGTTTTTT | CSVRKDGTGELFF
. | . | TRBJ1-1 | TRBV4-1 | TGCGCCAGCAGCCAAGGGACTAGGACATCCGTGGCTGAAGCTTTCTTT | CASSQGTRTSVAEAFF
. | . | TRBJ2-5 | TRBV6-5 | TGTGCCAGCAGGGGGGCCCAAGAGACCCAGTACTTC | CASRGAQETQYF
. | . | TRBJ2-7 | TRBV5-6 | TGTGCCAGCAGCGGCCTCGAGTACGAGCAGTACTTC | CASSGLEYEQYF
. | . | TRBJ1-4 | TRBV6-1 | TGTGCCAGCAGTGAATATGAACCCCGGGGGACGGGGTTTGAAAAACTGTTTTTT | CASSEYEPRGTGFEKLFF
. | once | TRBJ2-2 | TRBV27 | TGTGCCAGCAGTTTCGGGGCGGCCACCGGGGAGCTGTTTTTT | CASSFGAATGELFF
TRBD1 | . | TRBJ1-2 | TRBV28 | TGTGCCAGCAGTTTCTCACAGGGGGATGGCCGTAACTATGGCTACACCTTC | CASSFSQGDGRNYGYTF
. | . | TRBJ1-1 | TRBV6-1 | TGTGCCAGCAGTGTTTTGGATAACACTGAAGCTTTCTTT | CASSVLDNTEAFF
. | . | TRBJ2-3 | TRBV5-1 | TGCGCCAGCAGCCTGGTGGAGGGCGCAGATACGCAGTATTTT | CASSLVEGADTQYF
. | many | TRBJ1-4 | TRBV19 | TGTGCCAGTAGTATGGTCCAGGGAGGTTCAACTAATGAAAAACTGTTTTTT | CASSMVQGGSTNEKLFF
TRBD2 | . | TRBJ2-2 | TRBV5-1 | TGCGCCTCCCAAAGCGGGGGCCGACACACCGGGGAGCTGTTTTTT | CASQSGGRHTGELFF
. | once | TRBJ1-1 | TRBV7-2 | TGTGCCAGCAGCCAACTGGAGGGCACTGAAGCTTTCTTT | CASSQLEGTEAFF
TRBD1 | . | TRBJ1-6 | TRBV11-2 | TGTGCCAGCAGCTTATCCCGGGACAGCTTTTATAATTCACCCCTCCACTTT | CASSLSRDSFYNSPLHF
TRBD1 | . | TRBJ1-1 | TRBV5-1 | TGCGCCAGCAGCGCCGACGGACAGGGAATAATGAACACTGAAGCTTTCTTT | CASSADGQGIMNTEAFF
. | . | TRBJ2-7 | TRBV7-2 | TGTGCCAGCAGCTCTCCCCCGGACCCAGACTACGAGCAGTACTTC | CASSSPPDPDYEQYF
. | medium-sized | TRBJ1-1 | TRBV10-3 | TGTGCCATCAGTGAGGGTATGGGGGGCCGAGCTTTCTTT | CAISEGMGGRAFF
TRBD1 | . | TRBJ2-4 | TRBV5-8 | TGTGCCAGCAGCCCGGACAGGGGGAGAAACATTCAGTACTTC | CASSPDRGRNIQYF
. | . | TRBJ1-1 | TRBV23-1 | TGCGCCAGCAGTCAATCGAGATCGAACACTGAAGCTTTCTTT | CASSQSRSNTEAFF
TRBD1 | . | TRBJ1-6 | TRBV30 | TGTGCCTGGAGTGTACCGGGACAGGGCTATAATTCACCCCTCCACTTT | CAWSVPGQGYNSPLHF
. | . | TRBJ2-3 | TRBV30 | TGTGCCTGGACCGTCCTTTCAGATACGCAGTATTTT | CAWTVLSDTQYF
. | . | TRBJ1-3 | TRBV7-9 | TGTGCCAGCAGCTTATACGTGTGGGAGACCTTGGGCTCTGGAAACACCATATATTTT | CASSLYVWETLGSGNTIYF
. | . | TRBJ1-2 | TRBV5-6 | TGTGCCAGCAGCTCCTACAGGACCTATGGCTACACCTTC | CASSSYRTYGYTF
. | . | TRBJ2-3 | TRBV29-1 | TGCAGCGTTGTGCGTACTAGCACAGATACGCAGTATTTT | CSVVRTSTDTQYF
. | . | TRBJ1-5 | TRBV6-6 | TGTGCCAGCAGTGGGGACAACAATCAGCCCCAGCATTTT | CASSGDNNQPQHF
. | medium-sized | TRBJ2-1 | TRBV4-2 | TGTGCCAGCAGCCAAGATATTCCCAATGAGCAGTTCTTC | CASSQDIPNEQFF
. | few | TRBJ2-2 | TRBV19 | TGTGCCAGTAGTATTGGTTCCGGGGAGCTGTTTTTT | CASSIGSGELFF
TRBD2 | few | TRBJ2-3 | TRBV6-1 | TGTGCCAGCAGTCCCGGACTAGCACGCACAGATACGCAGTATTTT | CASSPGLARTDTQYF
TRBD1 | few | TRBJ1-5 | TRBV4-1 | TGCGCCAGCAGCCAATCCGGACAGGGCGATCAGCCCCAGCATTTT | CASSQSGQGDQPQHF
TRBD1 | . | TRBJ1-6 | TRBV27 | TGTGCCAGCAGTTTCTCCGGGACAGGGAGGTCCTATAATTCACCCCTCCACTTT | CASSFSGTGRSYNSPLHF
. | . | TRBJ1-2 | TRBV19 | TGTGCCAGTAGTATCTCGGGGACGGCCTATGGCTACACCTTC | CASSISGTAYGYTF
. | . | TRBJ2-3 | TRBV19 | TGTGCTAGCGGTGTAGGGGCAGATACGCAGTATTTT | CASGVGADTQYF
. | . | TRBJ2-3 | TRBV13 | TGTGCCAGCAGCTTAGGCCCCTTCACAGCAGATACGCAGTATTTT | CASSLGPFTADTQYF
. | many | TRBJ1-1 | TRBV10-3 | TGTGCCATCAGTGAGTCTATCGACTTGAACACTGAAGCTTTCTTT | CAISESIDLNTEAFF
TRBD1 | . | TRBJ1-2 | TRBV6-1 | TGTGCCAGCGCAGGGGGCACCTTCTATGGCTACACCTTC | CASAGGTFYGYTF
. | . | TRBJ1-3 | TRBV7-2 | TGTGCCAGCAGCTATATTCCTAGCTCTGGAAACACCATATATTTT | CASSYIPSSGNTIYF